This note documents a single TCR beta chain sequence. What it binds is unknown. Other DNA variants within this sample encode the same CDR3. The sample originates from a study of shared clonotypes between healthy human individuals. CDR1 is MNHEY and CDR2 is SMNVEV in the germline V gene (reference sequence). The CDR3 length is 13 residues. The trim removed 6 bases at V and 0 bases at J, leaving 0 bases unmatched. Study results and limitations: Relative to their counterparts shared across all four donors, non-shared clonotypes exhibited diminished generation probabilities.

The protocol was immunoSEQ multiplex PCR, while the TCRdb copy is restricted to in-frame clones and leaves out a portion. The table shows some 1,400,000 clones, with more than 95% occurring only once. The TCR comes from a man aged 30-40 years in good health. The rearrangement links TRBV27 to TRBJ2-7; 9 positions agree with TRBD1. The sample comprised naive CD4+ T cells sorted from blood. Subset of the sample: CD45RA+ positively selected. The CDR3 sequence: CASRTGGSYEQYF. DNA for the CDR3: TGTGCCAGCAGGACAGGGGGCTCCTACGAGCAGTACTTC.